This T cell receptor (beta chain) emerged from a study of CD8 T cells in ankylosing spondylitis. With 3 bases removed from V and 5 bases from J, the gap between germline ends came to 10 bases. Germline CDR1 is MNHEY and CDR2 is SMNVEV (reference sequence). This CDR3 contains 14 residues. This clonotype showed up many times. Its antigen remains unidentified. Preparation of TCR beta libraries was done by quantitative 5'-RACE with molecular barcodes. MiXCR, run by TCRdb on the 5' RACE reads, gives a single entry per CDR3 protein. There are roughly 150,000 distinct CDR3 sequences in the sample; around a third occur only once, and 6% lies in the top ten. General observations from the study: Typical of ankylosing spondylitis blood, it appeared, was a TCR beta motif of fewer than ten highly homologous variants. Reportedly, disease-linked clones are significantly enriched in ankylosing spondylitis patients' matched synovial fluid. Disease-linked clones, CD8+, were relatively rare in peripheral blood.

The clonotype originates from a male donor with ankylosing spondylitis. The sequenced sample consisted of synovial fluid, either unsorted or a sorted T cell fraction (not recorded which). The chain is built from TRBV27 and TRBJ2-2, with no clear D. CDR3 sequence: CASSFSPITGELFF. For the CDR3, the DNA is TGTGCCAGCAGTTTTTCCCCCATAACCGGGGAGCTGTTTTTT.